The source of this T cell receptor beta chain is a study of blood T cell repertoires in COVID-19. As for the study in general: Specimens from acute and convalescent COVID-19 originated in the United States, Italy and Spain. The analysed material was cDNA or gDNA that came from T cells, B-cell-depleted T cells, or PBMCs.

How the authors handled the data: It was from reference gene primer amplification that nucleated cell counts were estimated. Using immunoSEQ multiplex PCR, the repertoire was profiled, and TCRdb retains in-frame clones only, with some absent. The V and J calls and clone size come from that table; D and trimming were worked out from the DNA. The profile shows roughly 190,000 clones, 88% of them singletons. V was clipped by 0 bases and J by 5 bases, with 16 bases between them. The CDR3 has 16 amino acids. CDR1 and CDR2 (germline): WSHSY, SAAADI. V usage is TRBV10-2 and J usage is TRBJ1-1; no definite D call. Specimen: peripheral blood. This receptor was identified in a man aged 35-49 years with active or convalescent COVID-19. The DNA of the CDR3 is TGCGCCAGCAGTGAGTCGAACCGCCCGAGTTGGACTGAAGCTTTCTTT. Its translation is CASSESNRPSWTEAFF.